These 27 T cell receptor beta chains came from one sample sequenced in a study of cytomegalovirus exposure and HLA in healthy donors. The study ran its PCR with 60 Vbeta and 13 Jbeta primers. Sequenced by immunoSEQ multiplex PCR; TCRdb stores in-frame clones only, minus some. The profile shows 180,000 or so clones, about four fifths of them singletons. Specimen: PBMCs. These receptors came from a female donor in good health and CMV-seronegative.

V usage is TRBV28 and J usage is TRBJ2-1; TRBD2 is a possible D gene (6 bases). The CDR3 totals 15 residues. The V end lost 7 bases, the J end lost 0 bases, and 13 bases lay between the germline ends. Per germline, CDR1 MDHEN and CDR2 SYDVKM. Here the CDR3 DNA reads TGTGCCAGCACCCGCCGGGAGTTCTCCTACAATGAGCAGTTCTTC. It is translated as CASTRREFSYNEQFF.

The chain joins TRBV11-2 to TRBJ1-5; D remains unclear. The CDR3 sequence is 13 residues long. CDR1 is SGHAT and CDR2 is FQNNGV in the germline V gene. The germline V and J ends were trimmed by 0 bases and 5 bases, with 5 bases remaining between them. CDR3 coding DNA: TGTGCCAGCAGCTTAGAAGCGCATCAGCCCCAGCATTTT. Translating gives CASSLEAHQPQHF.

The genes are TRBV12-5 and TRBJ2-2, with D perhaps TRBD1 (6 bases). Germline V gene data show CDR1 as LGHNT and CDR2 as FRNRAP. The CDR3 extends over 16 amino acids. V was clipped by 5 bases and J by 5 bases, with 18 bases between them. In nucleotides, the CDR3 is TGTGCTAGTGGTCCGACCTCAGGGGTAAGGACCGGGGAGCTGTTTTTT. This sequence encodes CASGPTSGVRTGELFF.

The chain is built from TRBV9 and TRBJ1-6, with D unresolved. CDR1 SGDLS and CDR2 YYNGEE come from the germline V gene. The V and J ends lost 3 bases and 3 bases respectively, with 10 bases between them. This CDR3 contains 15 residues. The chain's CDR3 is CASSAGGSYNSPLHF. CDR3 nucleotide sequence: TGTGCCAGCAGCGCAGGAGGCAGCTATAATTCACCCCTCCACTTT.

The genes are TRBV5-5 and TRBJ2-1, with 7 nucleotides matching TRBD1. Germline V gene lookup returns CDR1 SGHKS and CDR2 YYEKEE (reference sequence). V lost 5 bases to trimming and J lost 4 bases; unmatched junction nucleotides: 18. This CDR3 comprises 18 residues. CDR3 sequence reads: CASRDRMGSGGIYNEQFF. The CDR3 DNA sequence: TGTGCCAGCAGGGACAGGATGGGCAGCGGAGGAATTTACAATGAGCAGTTCTTC.

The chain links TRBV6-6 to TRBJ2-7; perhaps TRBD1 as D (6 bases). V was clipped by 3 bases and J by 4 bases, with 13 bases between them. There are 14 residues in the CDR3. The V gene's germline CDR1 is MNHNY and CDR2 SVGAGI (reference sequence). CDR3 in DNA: TGTGCCAGCAGTTATGGGGGCCAGGGGTACGAGCAGTACTTC. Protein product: CASSYGGQGYEQYF.

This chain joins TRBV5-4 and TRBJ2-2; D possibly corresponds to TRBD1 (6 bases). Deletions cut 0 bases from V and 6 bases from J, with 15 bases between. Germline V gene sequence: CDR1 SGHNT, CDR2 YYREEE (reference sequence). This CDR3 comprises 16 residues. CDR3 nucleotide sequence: TGTGCCAGCAGCTTGGTGGGCAGGGGTGGTGCCGGGGAGCTGTTTTTT. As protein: CASSLVGRGGAGELFF.

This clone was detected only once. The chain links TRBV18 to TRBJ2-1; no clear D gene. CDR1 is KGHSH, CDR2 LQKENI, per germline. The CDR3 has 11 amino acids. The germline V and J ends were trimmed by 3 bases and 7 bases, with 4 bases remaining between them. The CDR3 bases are TGTGCCAGCTCACCCTCTAATGAGCAGTTCTTC. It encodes CASSPSNEQFF.

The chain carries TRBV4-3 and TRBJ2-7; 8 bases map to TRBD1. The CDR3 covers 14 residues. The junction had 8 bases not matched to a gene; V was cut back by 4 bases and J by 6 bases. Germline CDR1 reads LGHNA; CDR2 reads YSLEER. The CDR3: CASSLARGLSEQYF. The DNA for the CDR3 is TGCGCCAGCAGCCTGGCCAGGGGGCTGTCCGAGCAGTACTTC.

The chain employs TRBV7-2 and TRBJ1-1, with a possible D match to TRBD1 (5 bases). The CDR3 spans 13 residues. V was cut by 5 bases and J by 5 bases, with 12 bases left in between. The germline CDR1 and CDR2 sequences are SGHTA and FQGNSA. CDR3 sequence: CASSPQGGTEAFF. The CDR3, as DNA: TGTGCCAGCAGCCCCCAGGGAGGGACTGAAGCTTTCTTT. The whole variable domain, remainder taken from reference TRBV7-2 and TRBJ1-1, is GAGVSQSPSNKVTEKGKDVELRCDPISGHTALYWYRQSLGQGLEFLIYFQGNSAPDKSGLPSDRFSAERTGGSVSTLTIQRTQQEDSAVYLCASSPQGGTEAFFGQGTRLTVV.

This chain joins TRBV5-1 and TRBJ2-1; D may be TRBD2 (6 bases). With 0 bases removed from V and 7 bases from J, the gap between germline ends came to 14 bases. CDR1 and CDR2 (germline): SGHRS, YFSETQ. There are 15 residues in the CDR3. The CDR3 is CASSLATLTRNEQFF. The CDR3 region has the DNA TGCGCCAGCAGCTTGGCTACCTTGACTAGAAATGAGCAGTTCTTC.

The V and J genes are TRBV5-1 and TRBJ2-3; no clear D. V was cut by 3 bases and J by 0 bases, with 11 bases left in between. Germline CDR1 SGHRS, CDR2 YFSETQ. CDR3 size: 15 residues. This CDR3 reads CASSSPAVSTDTQYF. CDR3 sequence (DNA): TGCGCCAGCAGCTCCCCGGCGGTAAGCACAGATACGCAGTATTTT.

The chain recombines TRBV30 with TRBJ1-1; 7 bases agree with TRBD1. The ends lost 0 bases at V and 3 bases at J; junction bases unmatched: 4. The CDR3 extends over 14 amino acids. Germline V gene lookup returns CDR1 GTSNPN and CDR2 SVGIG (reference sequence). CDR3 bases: TGTGCCTGGAGTGTATCGACAGGGTACACTGAAGCTTTCTTT. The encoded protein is CAWSVSTGYTEAFF.

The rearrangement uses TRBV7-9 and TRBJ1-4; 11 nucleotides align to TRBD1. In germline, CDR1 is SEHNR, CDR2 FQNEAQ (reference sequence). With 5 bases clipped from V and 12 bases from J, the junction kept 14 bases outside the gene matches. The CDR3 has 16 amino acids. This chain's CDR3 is CASSQADRGRSGELFF. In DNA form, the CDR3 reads TGTGCCAGCAGCCAAGCGGACAGGGGGCGGAGTGGAGAACTGTTTTTT.

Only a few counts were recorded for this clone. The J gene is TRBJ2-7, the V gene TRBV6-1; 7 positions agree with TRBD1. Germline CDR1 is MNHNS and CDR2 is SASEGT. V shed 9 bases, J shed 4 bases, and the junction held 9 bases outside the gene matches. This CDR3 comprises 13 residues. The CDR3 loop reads CASVPGQAYEQYF. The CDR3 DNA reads TGTGCCAGTGTCCCCGGACAGGCGTACGAGCAGTACTTC.

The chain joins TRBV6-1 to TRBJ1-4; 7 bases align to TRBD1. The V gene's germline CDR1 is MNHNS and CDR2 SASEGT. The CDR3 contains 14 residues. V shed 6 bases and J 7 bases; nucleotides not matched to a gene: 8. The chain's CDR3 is CASRWTGPGEKLFF. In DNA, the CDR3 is TGTGCCAGCAGGTGGACAGGTCCGGGTGAAAAACTGTTTTTT.

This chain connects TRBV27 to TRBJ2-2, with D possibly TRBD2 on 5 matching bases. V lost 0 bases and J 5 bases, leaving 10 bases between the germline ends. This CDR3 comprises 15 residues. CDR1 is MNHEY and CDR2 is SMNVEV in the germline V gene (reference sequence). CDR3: CASSLSGEFTGELFF. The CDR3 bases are TGTGCCAGCAGTTTATCTGGGGAGTTTACCGGGGAGCTGTTTTTT.

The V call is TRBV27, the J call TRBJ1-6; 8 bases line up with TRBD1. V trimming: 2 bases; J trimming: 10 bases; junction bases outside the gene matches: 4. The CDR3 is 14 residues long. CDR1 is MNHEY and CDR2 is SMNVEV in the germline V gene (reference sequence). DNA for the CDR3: TGTGCCAGCAGTTTACTTGGACAGGGCTCACCCCTCCACTTT. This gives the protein CASSLLGQGSPLHF.

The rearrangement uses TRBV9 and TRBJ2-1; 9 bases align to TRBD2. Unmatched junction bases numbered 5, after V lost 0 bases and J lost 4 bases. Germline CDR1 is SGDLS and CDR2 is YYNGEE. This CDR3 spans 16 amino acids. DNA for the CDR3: TGTGCCAGCAGCGTAGTGACTAGCGGAAGTTACAATGAGCAGTTCTTC. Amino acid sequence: CASSVVTSGSYNEQFF.

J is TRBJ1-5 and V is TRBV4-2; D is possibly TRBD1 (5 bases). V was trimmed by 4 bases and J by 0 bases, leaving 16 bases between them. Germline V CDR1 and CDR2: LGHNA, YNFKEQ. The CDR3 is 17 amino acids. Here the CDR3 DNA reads TGTGCCAGCAGCCGCCAGCCGGGAGGGGATAGCAATCAGCCCCAGCATTTT. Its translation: CASSRQPGGDSNQPQHF.

Here the CDR3 DNA reads TGTGCCAGCAGCGCCTACAGGGTTGACACCGGGGAGCTGTTTTTT. This encodes CASSAYRVDTGELFF. The rearrangement links TRBV21-1 to TRBJ2-2; TRBD1 is the table's D call and was not checked against the DNA. TRBV21-1 is assigned pseudogene status. This CDR3 is 15 amino acids long.

The CDR3 DNA sequence: TGTGCCAGCAGCCTACGGACTAGCGGGGACCAGTTCTTC. Translated: CASSLRTSGDQFF. This chain links TRBV13 with TRBJ2-1; the match to TRBD2 covers 12 bases. Germline CDR1 is PRHDT and CDR2 is FYEKMQ (reference sequence). The J segment lost 13 bases and the V segment lost 5 bases, leaving 6 bases of the junction unmatched. There are 13 residues in the CDR3.

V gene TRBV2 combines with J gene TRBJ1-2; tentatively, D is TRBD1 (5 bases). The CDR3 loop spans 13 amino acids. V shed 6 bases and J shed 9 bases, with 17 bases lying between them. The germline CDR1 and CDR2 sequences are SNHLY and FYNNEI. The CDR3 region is CASSKEARDSYTF. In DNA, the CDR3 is TGTGCCAGCAGCAAAGAGGCCAGGGATAGCTACACCTTC.

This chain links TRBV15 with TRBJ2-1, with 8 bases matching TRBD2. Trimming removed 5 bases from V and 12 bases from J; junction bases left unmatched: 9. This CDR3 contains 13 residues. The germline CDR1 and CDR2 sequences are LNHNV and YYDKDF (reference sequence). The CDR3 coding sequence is TGTGCCACCAGCTTCCAGCGGGAGTACGGGCAGTTCTTC. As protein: CATSFQREYGQFF.

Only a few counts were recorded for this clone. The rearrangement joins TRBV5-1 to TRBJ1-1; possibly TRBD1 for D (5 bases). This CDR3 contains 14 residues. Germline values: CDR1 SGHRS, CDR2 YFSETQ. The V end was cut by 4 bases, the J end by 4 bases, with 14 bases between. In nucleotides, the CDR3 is TGCGCCAGCAGCACCGGGACTTCGACCACTGAAGCTTTCTTT. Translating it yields CASSTGTSTTEAFF.

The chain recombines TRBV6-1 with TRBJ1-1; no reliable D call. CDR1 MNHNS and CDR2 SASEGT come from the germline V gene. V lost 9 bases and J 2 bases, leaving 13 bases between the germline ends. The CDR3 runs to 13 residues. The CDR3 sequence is CASSHTENTEAFF. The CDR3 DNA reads TGTGCCAGTTCGCACACCGAAAACACTGAAGCTTTCTTT.

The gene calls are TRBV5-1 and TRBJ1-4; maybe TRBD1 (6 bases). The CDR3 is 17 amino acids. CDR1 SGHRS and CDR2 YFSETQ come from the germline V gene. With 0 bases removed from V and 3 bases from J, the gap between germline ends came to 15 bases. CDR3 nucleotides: TGCGCCAGCAGCTTGGACCCAGGGGAGATTGCTAATGAAAAACTGTTTTTT. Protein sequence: CASSLDPGEIANEKLFF.